Sequencing of this T cell receptor beta chain was carried out in a study of T cell repertoires in ileal Crohn's disease. Study information: Every patient was operated on for stricturing (about 60%) or penetrating (about 39%) complications.

Time point given: neoterminal ileum biopsy at postoperative endoscopy, about 6 months after surgery. Trimming at V came to 6 bases and at J to 5 bases, leaving 5 bases not matched to a gene. This CDR3 spans 12 amino acids. Germline V CDR1 and CDR2: SQVTM, ANQGSEA. Libraries were prepared by immunoSEQ multiplex PCR; TCRdb keeps only in-frame clonotypes and omits some of them. The data show almost 15,000 clones, over 70% seen once. The gene calls are TRBV29-1 and TRBJ2-7; TRBD1 matches at 9 bases. Sequencing was done on a sample of ileal tissue. This receptor was identified in an adult with Crohn's disease. CDR3 sequence: CSVGGQGHEQYF. The CDR3, as DNA: TGCAGCGTGGGGGGACAGGGCCACGAGCAGTACTTC.